These 26 T cell receptor beta chains came from one sample sequenced in a study of blood T cell repertoires in COVID-19. Assay used: immunoSEQ multiplex PCR; TCRdb lists only in-frame clones, some missing. The data contain under 200,000 clones, roughly 90% of them singletons. Sequenced input: peripheral blood. The source is a man between 45 and 60 years old with acute or convalescent COVID-19.

A single count supports this clone. The chain carries TRBV6-5 and TRBJ2-2; D is ambiguous. V shed 5 bases and J shed 2 bases, with 6 bases lying between them. CDR3 length equals 13 residues. The germline CDR1 and CDR2 sequences are MNHEY and SVGAGI. The CDR3 nucleotides are TGTGCCAGCAGTCAGATTAACACCGGGGAGCTGTTTTTT. It specifies CASSQINTGELFF.

This clone was counted a single time. Here the CDR3 DNA reads TGTGCCAGCAGCCAAGATTCCTGGCTCGCTAATGAAAAACTGTTTTTT. It yields the protein CASSQDSWLANEKLFF. The chain joins TRBV4-2 to TRBJ1-4, with no clear D. The CDR3 extends over 16 amino acids. CDR1 and CDR2 (germline): LGHNA, YNFKEQ. Trimming removed 0 bases from V and 3 bases from J, with 11 bases in between.

The rearrangement uses TRBV6-5 and TRBJ2-7; no firm D call. The V and J ends lost 8 bases and 0 bases respectively, with 14 bases between them. The germline V gene encodes CDR1 MNHEY and CDR2 SVGAGI. The CDR3 loop spans 14 amino acids. This CDR3 reads CASSLGLFSYEQYF. CDR3 DNA: TGTGCCAGCTCCCTGGGCCTTTTCTCCTACGAGCAGTACTTC.

The V and J genes are TRBV18 and TRBJ1-3; a weak D match, TRBD1 (6 bases). From germline, CDR1 is KGHSH and CDR2 LQKENI. Trimming cost V 3 bases and J 0 bases, with 15 bases left between them. The CDR3 totals 17 residues. CDR3 nucleotide sequence: TGTGCCAGCTCACCCCTGCAGGGGACACACTCTGGAAACACCATATATTTT. Translating gives CASSPLQGTHSGNTIYF. The variable domain in full, with the rest retrieved from reference TRBV18 and TRBJ1-3, is NAGVMQNPRHLVRRRGQEARLRCSPMKGHSHVYWYRQLPEEGLKFMVYLQKENIIDESGMPKERFSAEFPKEGPSILRIQQVVRGDSAAYFCASSPLQGTHSGNTIYFGEGSWLTVV.

The chain combines TRBV7-2 with TRBJ2-7, with unresolved D. V dropped 5 bases and J dropped 0 bases, with 14 bases sitting between them. This CDR3 has 15 amino acids. Germline loops: CDR1 SGHTA, CDR2 FQGNSA. The CDR3 sequence: CASSRVGGGSYEQYV. CDR3 bases: TGTGCCAGCAGCCGCGTGGGTGGCGGCTCCTACGAGCAGTACGTC.

The genes are TRBV28 and TRBJ1-4; 7 bases are a match to TRBD1. Germline CDR1 and CDR2: MDHEN and SYDVKM. The CDR3 extends over 16 amino acids. The trim removed 3 bases at V and 1 base at J, leaving 5 bases unmatched. The CDR3: CASSFRQGRTNEKLFF. In nucleotides, the CDR3 is TGTGCCAGCAGTTTCAGACAGGGTCGAACTAATGAAAAACTGTTTTTT.

The V and J genes are TRBV7-6 and TRBJ2-3; a weak D match, TRBD1 (6 bases). The germline V gene encodes CDR1 SGHVS and CDR2 FNYEAQ. V was trimmed by 2 bases and J by 1 base, leaving 7 bases between them. The CDR3 has 14 residues. The CDR3 here is CASSLRQGTDTQYF. The CDR3 bases are TGTGCCAGCAGCTTAAGACAGGGCACAGATACGCAGTATTTT.

The chain joins TRBV4-1 to TRBJ1-1; D unclear. The CDR3 totals 16 residues. CDR1 is MGHRA and CDR2 is YSYEKL in the germline V gene. V lost 0 bases, J lost 0 bases, and 11 bases lay in between. The CDR3 sequence is CASSQDMSSMNTEAFF. CDR3 coding DNA: TGCGCCAGCAGCCAAGATATGAGCTCTATGAACACTGAAGCTTTCTTT.

The V and J genes are TRBV6-6 and TRBJ1-1; the match to TRBD1 covers 7 bases. The length of the CDR3 is 13 residues. Trimming took 6 bases from V and 5 from J; bases not matched to a gene: 6. Per the germline V gene, CDR1 is MNHNY and CDR2 is SVGAGI (reference sequence). CDR3 sequence (DNA): TGTGCCAGCAGGTCAGGGGGGCTGACTGAAGCTTTCTTT. It yields the protein CASRSGGLTEAFF.

V is TRBV5-1 and J is TRBJ1-3, with 9 bases matching TRBD1. Germline CDR1 reads SGHRS; CDR2 reads YFSETQ. J lost 9 bases, V lost 0 bases, and 4 bases had no gene match. This CDR3 contains 14 residues. The CDR3 DNA reads as TGCGCCAGCAGCTTGGGACAGGGGGATAGCACCATATATTTT. As protein: CASSLGQGDSTIYF.

This chain connects TRBV3-1 (or the pseudogene TRBV3-2) to TRBJ1-3; 9 bases align to TRBD1. This CDR3 has 15 residues. V was pared by 7 bases and J by 1 base, with 5 bases of the junction left unmatched. Germline V CDR1 and CDR2: LGHDT, YNNKEL (reference sequence). CDR3 coding DNA: TGTGCCAGCATCGGACAGGGGAGGTCTGGAAACACCATATATTTT. Its translation: CASIGQGRSGNTIYF.

The chain joins TRBV14 to TRBJ1-1, with D uncertain. V dropped 4 bases and J dropped 3 bases, with 9 bases sitting between them. Germline lookup yields CDR1 SGHDN and CDR2 FVKESK. The CDR3 consists of 13 residues. For the CDR3, the DNA is TGTGCCAGCAGCCCGGACTTCTACACTGAAGCTTTCTTT. The encoded protein is CASSPDFYTEAFF.

The chain links TRBV28 to TRBJ1-5, with D perhaps TRBD1 (5 bases). Trimming left V 6 bases short and J 0 bases short, with 15 bases between. Germline assignment: CDR1 MDHEN and CDR2 SYDVKM. This CDR3 spans 16 amino acids. CDR3 in amino acids: CASRRDAGNSNQPQHF. Here the CDR3 DNA reads TGTGCCAGCAGGCGGGACGCGGGGAATAGCAATCAGCCCCAGCATTTT.

V is TRBV10-2 and J is TRBJ2-1; D is perhaps TRBD1 (5 bases). The CDR3 has 14 residues. Trimming removed 7 bases from V and 8 bases from J, with 18 bases in between. Germline V lookup: CDR1 WSHSY, CDR2 SAAADI. CDR3 nucleotide sequence: TGCGCCAGCACCCCCGGGCAGGGCCAGGATGAGCAGTTCTTC. This codes for CASTPGQGQDEQFF.

The rearrangement uses TRBV28 and TRBJ1-4; a possible D gene is TRBD1 (5 bases). This CDR3 has 16 amino acids. The germline V and J ends were trimmed by 2 bases and 7 bases, with 17 bases remaining between them. The germline gives CDR1 MDHEN, CDR2 SYDVKM. CDR3 coding DNA: TGTGCCAGCAGTTTACACCAAGCCGGCGGGGGTGAAAAACTGTTTTTT. As protein: CASSLHQAGGGEKLFF.

The chain employs TRBV29-1 and TRBJ2-1; a weak D match, TRBD2 (5 bases). The ends were cut back, 6 bases at V and 4 bases at J, with 28 bases in the middle. The CDR3 contains 18 residues. Germline V gene data show CDR1 as SQVTM and CDR2 as ANQGSEA. DNA of the CDR3: TGCAGCGTCGCTCTCCGGGATCGCGGGTATGGCCTGTACAATGAGCAGTTCTTC. As protein: CSVALRDRGYGLYNEQFF.

Only a few counts were recorded for this clone. V gene TRBV4-2 combines with J gene TRBJ2-2; TRBD1 matches 8 bases. This CDR3 has 18 residues. J was trimmed by 1 base and V by 0 bases; bases with no gene match: 7. Germline V gene sequence: CDR1 LGHNA, CDR2 YNFKEQ. The CDR3 reads CASSQEMAGGGNTGELFF. The CDR3 DNA reads TGTGCCAGCAGCCAAGAAATGGCAGGGGGCGGGAACACCGGGGAGCTGTTTTTT.

J is TRBJ2-3 and V is TRBV27; TRBD2 matches at 10 bases. CDR1 and CDR2 from the germline V gene are MNHEY and SMNVEV (reference sequence). V was pared by 6 bases and J by 5 bases, with 11 bases of the junction left unmatched. The CDR3 runs to 16 residues. The CDR3 here is CASRSASGRVGDTQYF. The CDR3 bases are TGTGCCAGCAGATCCGCGAGCGGGAGGGTTGGAGATACGCAGTATTTT.

CDR3 sequence: CASSLEGGAQHF. The CDR3 DNA reads TGTGCCAGCAGCTTAGAAGGGGGAGCTCAGCATTTT. The V gene is TRBV7-9, the J gene TRBJ1-5; weak D call: TRBD1 (6 bases). The CDR3 consists of 12 residues. V was shortened by 1 base and J by 13 bases, with 11 bases between the two germline ends. Germline values: CDR1 SEHNR, CDR2 FQNEAQ (reference sequence). The variable domain in full, completed from reference TRBV7-9 and TRBJ1-5, reads DTGVSQNPRHKITKRGQNVTFRCDPISEHNRLYWYRQTLGQGPEFLTYFQNEAQLEKSRLLSDRFSAERPKGSFSTLEIQRTEQGDSAMYLCASSLEGGAQHFGDGTRLSIL.

This clone came up once. This sequence joins TRBV2 and TRBJ2-7; D may be TRBD1 (5 bases). In germline, CDR1 is SNHLY, CDR2 FYNNEI. The V and J ends lost 6 bases and 5 bases respectively, with 8 bases between them. This CDR3 is 11 amino acids long. CDR3 DNA sequence: TGTGCCAGCAGGACAGCTAACGAGCAGTACTTC. Translated, it gives CASRTANEQYF. Using reference TRBV2 and TRBJ2-7 for the parts outside the CDR3, the full variable domain is EPEVTQTPSHQVTQMGQEVILRCVPISNHLYFYWYRQILGQKVEFLVSFYNNEISEKSEIFDDQFSVERPDGSNFTLKIRSTKLEDSAMYFCASRTANEQYFGPGTRLTVT.

The chain couples TRBV18 to TRBJ2-7; 12 bases agree with TRBD1. Germline V gene data show CDR1 as KGHSH and CDR2 as LQKENI. The CDR3 totals 13 residues. CDR3 protein: CASSLNAGTGGFV. The DNA for the CDR3 is TGTGCCAGCTCCCTCAATGCCGGGACAGGGGGCTTCGTC.

V usage is TRBV7-2 and J usage is TRBJ1-5; unclear D gene. The ends were cut back, 3 bases at V and 3 bases at J, with 12 bases in the middle. This CDR3 comprises 15 residues. Germline V gene lookup returns CDR1 SGHTA and CDR2 FQGNSA. CDR3 sequence (DNA): TGTGCCAGCAGCTTTGGAGGGTCGAACAATCAGCCCCAGCATTTT. Amino acid sequence: CASSFGGSNNQPQHF.

This chain connects TRBV19 to TRBJ1-5; tentative D call: TRBD1 (6 bases). The CDR3 has 13 residues. CDR1 is LNHDA, CDR2 SQIVND, per germline (reference sequence). The ends were cut back, 2 bases at V and 12 bases at J, with 14 bases in the middle. DNA for the CDR3: TGTGCCAGTAGTATATACCCCGGGACACTCCAGCATTTT. The encoded protein is CASSIYPGTLQHF.

V usage is TRBV10-3 and J usage is TRBJ2-1; D perhaps matches TRBD2 (6 bases). Trimming stripped 1 base from V and 5 bases from J, with 15 bases between. This CDR3 contains 16 residues. Germline assignment: CDR1 ENHRY and CDR2 SYGVKD. The CDR3 bases are TGTGCCATCAGTGAGTTGCAGGACTACAATAACAATGAGCAGTTCTTC. The encoded protein is CAISELQDYNNNEQFF.

The sample holds one count of this clone. The V gene is TRBV30, the J gene TRBJ1-5; D remains ambiguous. The CDR3 extends over 15 amino acids. V shed 5 bases and J shed 4 bases, with 18 bases lying between them. Germline assignment: CDR1 GTSNPN and CDR2 SVGIG (reference sequence). The CDR3 DNA is TGTGCCTGGGGTCAAGATGGCGGTCGAAATCAGCCCCAGCATTTT. Translated: CAWGQDGGRNQPQHF.

V gene TRBV11-2 combines with J gene TRBJ2-1; D possibly corresponds to TRBD2 (5 bases). The CDR3 is made up of 17 amino acids. Trimming pared 5 bases from V and 0 bases from J, leaving 17 bases between. Germline lookup yields CDR1 SGHAT and CDR2 FQNNGV. CDR3 sequence (DNA): TGTGCCAGCAGCGCAGGAGGTACGGTGAGCTCCTACAATGAGCAGTTCTTC. It translates to CASSAGGTVSSYNEQFF.